This T cell receptor (beta chain) came from a study of blood T cell repertoires in COVID-19. At the level of the study: Some COVID-19 samples were acute and others convalescent; all came from the United States, Italy and Spain. The analysed material was cDNA or gDNA that came from T cells, B-cell-depleted T cells, or PBMCs.

Original analysis: Reference gene primer amplification gave estimated nucleated cell counts. The table came from immunoSEQ multiplex PCR; TCRdb's copy has only in-frame clones and leaves some out. V and J calls and clone size are given by that table; D and trimming were obtained from the DNA. The sample consists of 35,000 to 45,000 clones, roughly 93% of them appearing once. CDR1 is SGHVS, CDR2 FQNEAQ, per germline. The V end lost 3 bases, the J end lost 2 bases, and 11 bases lay between the germline ends. This CDR3 has 15 amino acids. Sequenced material: peripheral blood. The sequence came from a man between 45 and 60 years old with active COVID-19. This chain joins TRBV7-8 and TRBJ2-1, with a possible D match to TRBD2 (6 bases). CDR3 loop: CASSFLTSTYNEQFF. The CDR3 DNA is TGTGCCAGCAGCTTTCTGACTAGTACCTACAATGAGCAGTTCTTC.